This T cell receptor (beta chain) was profiled in a study of cytomegalovirus exposure and HLA in healthy donors. As for the study in general: Previous work identified roughly 110 million unique TCR beta sequences from roughly 180 million T cells.

Study-level findings and limits: A few V segments could not be told apart, such as TRBV6-2 and TRBV6-3, and were left out.

Of note for this clone: What it binds is unknown.

V was trimmed by 4 bases and J by 2 bases, leaving 12 bases between them. The CDR3 extends over 14 amino acids. CDR1 is LGHNA and CDR2 is YNFKEQ in the germline V gene. Primers for the PCR totalled 60 Vbeta and 13 Jbeta. Clones were sequenced by immunoSEQ multiplex PCR, and TCRdb holds only the in-frame ones, with some missing. The sample shows some 240,000 clones, 85% to 95% of them seen only once. The J gene is TRBJ2-7, the V gene TRBV4-2, with a possible D match to TRBD1 (5 bases). This TCR derives from a girl aged 2-10 years in good health and CMV-seronegative. The material sequenced was PBMCs. The CDR3 DNA follows: TGTGCCAGCAGCCCTACAGGCCTCACCTACGAGCAGTACTTC. Translating it yields CASSPTGLTYEQYF.